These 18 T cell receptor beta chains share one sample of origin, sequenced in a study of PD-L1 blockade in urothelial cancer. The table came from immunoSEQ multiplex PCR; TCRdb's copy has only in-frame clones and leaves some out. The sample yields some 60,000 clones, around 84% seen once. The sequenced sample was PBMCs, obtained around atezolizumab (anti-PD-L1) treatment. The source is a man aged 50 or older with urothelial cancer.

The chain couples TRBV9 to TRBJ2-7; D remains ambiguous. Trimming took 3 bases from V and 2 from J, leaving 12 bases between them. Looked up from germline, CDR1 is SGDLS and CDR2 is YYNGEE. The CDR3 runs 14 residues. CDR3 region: CASSAEEAAYEQYF. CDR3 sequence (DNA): TGTGCCAGCAGCGCCGAAGAGGCCGCCTACGAGCAGTACTTC.

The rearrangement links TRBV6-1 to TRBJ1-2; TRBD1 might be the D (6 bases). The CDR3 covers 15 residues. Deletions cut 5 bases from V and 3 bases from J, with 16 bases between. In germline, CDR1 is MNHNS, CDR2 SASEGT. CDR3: CASSRETGGYYGYTF. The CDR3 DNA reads TGTGCCAGCAGTAGAGAGACAGGCGGATACTATGGCTACACCTTC.

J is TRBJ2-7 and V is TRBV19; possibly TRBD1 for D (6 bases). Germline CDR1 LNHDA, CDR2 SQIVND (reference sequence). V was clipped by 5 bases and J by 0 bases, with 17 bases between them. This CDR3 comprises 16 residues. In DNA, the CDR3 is TGTGCCAGTAGTTCTCGGACAGAGACCCTCTCCTACGAGCAGTACTTC. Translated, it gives CASSSRTETLSYEQYF.

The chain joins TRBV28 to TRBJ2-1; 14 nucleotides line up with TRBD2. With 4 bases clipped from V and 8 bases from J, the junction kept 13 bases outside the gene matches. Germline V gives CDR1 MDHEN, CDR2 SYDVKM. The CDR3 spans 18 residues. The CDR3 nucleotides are TGTGCCAGCAGTTCTACGGGGACTAGCGGGAGAGGATGGCATGAGCAGTTCTTC. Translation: CASSSTGTSGRGWHEQFF.

The chain's CDR3 is CASSPLGALSGNTIYF. The CDR3 DNA reads TGTGCCAGCTCACCACTTGGGGCCCTCTCTGGAAACACCATATATTTT. The rearrangement uses TRBV18 and TRBJ1-3, with D possibly being TRBD1 (5 bases). Germline CDR1 is KGHSH and CDR2 is LQKENI. V dropped 1 base and J dropped 0 bases, with 10 bases sitting between them. The CDR3 consists of 16 residues.

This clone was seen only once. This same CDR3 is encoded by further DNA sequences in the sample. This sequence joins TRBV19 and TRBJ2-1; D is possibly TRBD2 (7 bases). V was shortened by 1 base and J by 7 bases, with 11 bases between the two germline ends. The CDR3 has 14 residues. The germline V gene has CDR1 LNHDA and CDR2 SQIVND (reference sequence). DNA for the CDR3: TGTGCCAGTAGTATAGGGGGAGGGGGGAATGAGCAGTTCTTC. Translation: CASSIGGGGNEQFF.

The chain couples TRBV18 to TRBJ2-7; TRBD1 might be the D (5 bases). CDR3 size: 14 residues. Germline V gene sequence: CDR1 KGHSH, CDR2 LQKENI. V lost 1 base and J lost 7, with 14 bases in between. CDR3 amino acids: CASSPQERGGEQYF. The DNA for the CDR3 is TGTGCCAGCTCACCACAGGAAAGGGGTGGAGAGCAGTACTTC.

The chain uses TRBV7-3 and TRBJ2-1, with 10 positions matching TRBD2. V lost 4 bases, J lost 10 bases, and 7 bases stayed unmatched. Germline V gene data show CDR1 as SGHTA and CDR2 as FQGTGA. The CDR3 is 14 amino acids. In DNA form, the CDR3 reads TGTGCCAGCAGCTCTTCTCCGGGACTAGCGGAGCAGTTCTTC. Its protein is CASSSSPGLAEQFF.

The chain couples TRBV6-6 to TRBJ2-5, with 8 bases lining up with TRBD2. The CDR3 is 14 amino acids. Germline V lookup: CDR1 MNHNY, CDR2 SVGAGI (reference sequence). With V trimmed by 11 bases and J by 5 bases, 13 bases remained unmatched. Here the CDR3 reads CAVGEGSGTETQYF. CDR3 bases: TGTGCCGTCGGAGAGGGTAGCGGGACGGAGACCCAGTACTTC.

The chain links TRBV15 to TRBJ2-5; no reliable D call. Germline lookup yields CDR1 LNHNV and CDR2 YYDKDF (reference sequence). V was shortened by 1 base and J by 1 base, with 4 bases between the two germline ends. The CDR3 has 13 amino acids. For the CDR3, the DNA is TGTGCCACCAGCAGAGCTTCCCAAGAGACCCAGTACTTC. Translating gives CATSRASQETQYF. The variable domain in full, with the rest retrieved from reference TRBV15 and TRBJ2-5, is DAMVIQNPRYQVTQFGKPVTLSCSQTLNHNVMYWYQQKSSQAPKLLFHYYDKDFNNEADTPDNFQSRRPNTSFCFLDIRSPGLGDTAMYLCATSRASQETQYFGPGTRLLVL.

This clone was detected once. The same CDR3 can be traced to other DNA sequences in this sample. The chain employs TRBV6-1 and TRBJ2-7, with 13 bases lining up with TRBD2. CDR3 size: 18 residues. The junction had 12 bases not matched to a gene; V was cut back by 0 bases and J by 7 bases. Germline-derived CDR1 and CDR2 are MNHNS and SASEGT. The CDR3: CASSEARLAGGRRGEQYF. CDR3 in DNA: TGTGCCAGCAGTGAAGCGAGACTAGCGGGAGGTCGGAGGGGAGAGCAGTACTTC.

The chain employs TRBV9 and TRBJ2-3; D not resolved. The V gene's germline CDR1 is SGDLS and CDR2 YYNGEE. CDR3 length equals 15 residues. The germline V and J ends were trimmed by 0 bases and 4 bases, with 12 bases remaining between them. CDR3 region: CASSVVSEVADTQYF. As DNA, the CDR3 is TGTGCCAGCAGCGTAGTTAGTGAGGTTGCAGATACGCAGTATTTT. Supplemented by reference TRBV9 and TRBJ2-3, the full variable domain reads DSGVTQTPKHLITATGQRVTLRCSPRSGDLSVYWYQQSLDQGLQFLIQYYNGEERAKGNILERFSAQQFPDLHSELNLSSLELGDSALYFCASSVVSEVADTQYFGPGTRLTVL.

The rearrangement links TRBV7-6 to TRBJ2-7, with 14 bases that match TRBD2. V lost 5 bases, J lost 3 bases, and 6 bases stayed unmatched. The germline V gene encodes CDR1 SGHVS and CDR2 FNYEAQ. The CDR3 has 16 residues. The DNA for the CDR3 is TGTGCCAGCAGCCGAAAAGGGACTAGCGGGGGCTACGAGCAGTACTTC. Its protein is CASSRKGTSGGYEQYF.

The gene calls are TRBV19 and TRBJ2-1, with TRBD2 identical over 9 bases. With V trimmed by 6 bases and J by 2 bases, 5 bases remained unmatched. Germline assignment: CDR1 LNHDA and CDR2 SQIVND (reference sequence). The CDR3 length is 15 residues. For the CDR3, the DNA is TGTGCCAGTAGAAGGGCTAGCGGGACCTACAATGAGCAGTTCTTC. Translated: CASRRASGTYNEQFF.

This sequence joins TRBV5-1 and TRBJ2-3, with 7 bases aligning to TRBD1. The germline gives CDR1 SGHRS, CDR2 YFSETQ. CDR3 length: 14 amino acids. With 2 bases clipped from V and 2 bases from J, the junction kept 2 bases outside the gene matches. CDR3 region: CASSLQGTTDTQYF. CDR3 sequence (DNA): TGCGCCAGCAGCTTACAGGGGACCACAGATACGCAGTATTTT.

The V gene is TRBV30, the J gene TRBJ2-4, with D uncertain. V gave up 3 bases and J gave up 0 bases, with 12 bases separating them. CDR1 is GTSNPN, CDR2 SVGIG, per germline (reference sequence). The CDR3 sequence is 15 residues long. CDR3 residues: CAWSALRLAKNIQYF. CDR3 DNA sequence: TGTGCCTGGAGCGCACTACGCCTAGCCAAAAACATTCAGTACTTC. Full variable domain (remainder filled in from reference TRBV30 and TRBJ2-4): SQTIHQWPATLVQPVGSPLSLECTVEGTSNPNLYWYRQAAGRGLQLLFYSVGIGQISSEVPQNLSASRPQDRQFILSSKKLLLSDSGFYLCAWSALRLAKNIQYFGAGTRLSVL.

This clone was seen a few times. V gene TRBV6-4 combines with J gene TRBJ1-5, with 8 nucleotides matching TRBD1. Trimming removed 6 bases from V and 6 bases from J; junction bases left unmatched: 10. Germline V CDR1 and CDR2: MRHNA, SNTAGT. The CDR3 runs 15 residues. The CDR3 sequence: CASSPTGENGQPQHF. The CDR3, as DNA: TGTGCCAGCAGCCCGACAGGGGAGAATGGTCAGCCCCAGCATTTT.

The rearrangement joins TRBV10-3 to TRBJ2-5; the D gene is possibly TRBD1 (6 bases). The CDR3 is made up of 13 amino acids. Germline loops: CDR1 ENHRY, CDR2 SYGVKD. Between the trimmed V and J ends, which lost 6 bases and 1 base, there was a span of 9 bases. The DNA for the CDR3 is TGTGCCATCAGGGAACAGGGCCAAGAGACCCAGTACTTC. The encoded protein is CAIREQGQETQYF.